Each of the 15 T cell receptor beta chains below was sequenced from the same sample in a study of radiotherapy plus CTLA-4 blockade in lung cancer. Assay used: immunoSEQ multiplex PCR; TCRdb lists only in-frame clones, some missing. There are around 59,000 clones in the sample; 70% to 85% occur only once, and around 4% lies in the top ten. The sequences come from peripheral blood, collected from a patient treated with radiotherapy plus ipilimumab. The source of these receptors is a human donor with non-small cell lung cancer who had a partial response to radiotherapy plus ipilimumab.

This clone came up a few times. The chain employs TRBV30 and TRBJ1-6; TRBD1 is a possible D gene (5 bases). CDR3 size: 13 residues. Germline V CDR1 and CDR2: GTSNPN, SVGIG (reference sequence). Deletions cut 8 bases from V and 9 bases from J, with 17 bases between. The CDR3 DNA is TGTGCCGGGATGGACAAACGGAGTTCACCCCTCCACTTT. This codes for CAGMDKRSSPLHF.

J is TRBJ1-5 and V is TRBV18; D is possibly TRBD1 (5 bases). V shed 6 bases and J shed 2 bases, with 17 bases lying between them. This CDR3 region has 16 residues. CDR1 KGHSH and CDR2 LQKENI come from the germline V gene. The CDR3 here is CASSLTSSGGNQPQHF. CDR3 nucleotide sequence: TGTGCCAGCTCCCTGACATCATCGGGGGGCAATCAGCCCCAGCATTTT.

The CDR3 sequence: CAWNPGYDSNQPQHF. In DNA form, the CDR3 reads TGTGCCTGGAACCCAGGGTACGATAGCAATCAGCCCCAGCATTTT. The V gene is TRBV30, the J gene TRBJ1-5; possible D gene TRBD1, 5 bases. The V end lost 4 bases, the J end lost 0 bases, and 13 bases lay between the germline ends. The length of the CDR3 is 15 residues. CDR1 GTSNPN and CDR2 SVGIG come from the germline V gene (reference sequence).

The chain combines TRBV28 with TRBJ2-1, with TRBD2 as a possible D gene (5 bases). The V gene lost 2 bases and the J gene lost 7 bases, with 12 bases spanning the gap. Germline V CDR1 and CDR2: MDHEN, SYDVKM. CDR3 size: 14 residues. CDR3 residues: CASSLIGGFNEQFF. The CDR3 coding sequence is TGTGCCAGCAGTTTAATCGGCGGGTTTAATGAGCAGTTCTTC.

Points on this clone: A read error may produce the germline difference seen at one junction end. The CDR3 sequence is CASSFSPSGGGWVSF. The CDR3 region has the DNA TGTGCCAGCAGCTTCTCTCCTAGCGGGGGTGGCTGGGTCTCCTTC. The rearrangement joins TRBV7-2 to TRBJ2-7, with 10 bases fitting TRBD2. Per the germline V gene, CDR1 is SGHTA and CDR2 is FQGNSA. The CDR3 spans 15 residues.

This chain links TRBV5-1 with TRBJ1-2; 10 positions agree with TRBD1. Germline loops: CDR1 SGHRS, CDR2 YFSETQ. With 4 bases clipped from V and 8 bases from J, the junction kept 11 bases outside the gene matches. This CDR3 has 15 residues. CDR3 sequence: CASSLASGTGDGYTF. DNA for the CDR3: TGCGCCAGCAGCCTGGCCTCCGGGACAGGGGACGGCTACACCTTC.

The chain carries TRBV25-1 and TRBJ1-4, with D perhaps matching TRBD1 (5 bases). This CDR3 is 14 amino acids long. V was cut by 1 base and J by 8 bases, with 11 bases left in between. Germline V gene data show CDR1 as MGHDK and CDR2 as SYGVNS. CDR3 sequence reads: CASSEFRVGEKLFF. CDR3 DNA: TGTGCCAGCAGTGAATTCAGGGTTGGGGAAAAACTGTTTTTT.

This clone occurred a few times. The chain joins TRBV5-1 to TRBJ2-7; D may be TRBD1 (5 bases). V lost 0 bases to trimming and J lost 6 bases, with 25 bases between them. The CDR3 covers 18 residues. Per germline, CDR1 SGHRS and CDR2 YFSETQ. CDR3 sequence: CASSLGPGRGQGKGEQYF. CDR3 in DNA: TGCGCCAGCAGCTTGGGGCCCGGCCGCGGTCAGGGTAAGGGCGAGCAGTACTTC.

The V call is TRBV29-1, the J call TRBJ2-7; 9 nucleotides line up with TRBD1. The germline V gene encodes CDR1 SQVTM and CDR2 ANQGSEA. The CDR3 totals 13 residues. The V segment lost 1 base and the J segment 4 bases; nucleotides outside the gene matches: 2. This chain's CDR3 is CSVEVQGAYEQYF. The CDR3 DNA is TGCAGCGTTGAAGTACAGGGGGCATACGAGCAGTACTTC.

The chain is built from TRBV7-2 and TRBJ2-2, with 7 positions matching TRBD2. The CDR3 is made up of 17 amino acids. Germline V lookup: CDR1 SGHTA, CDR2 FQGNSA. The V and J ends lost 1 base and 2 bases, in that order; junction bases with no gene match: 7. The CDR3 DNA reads TGTGCCAGCAGCTTAGTGGGGGGGACGGAAAACACCGGGGAGCTGTTTTTT. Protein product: CASSLVGGTENTGELFF.

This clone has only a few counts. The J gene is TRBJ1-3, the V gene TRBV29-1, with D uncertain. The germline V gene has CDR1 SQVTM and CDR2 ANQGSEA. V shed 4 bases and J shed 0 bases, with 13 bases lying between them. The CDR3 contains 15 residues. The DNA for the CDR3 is TGCAGCGTTGGGGTCGGGTCCTTCTCTGGAAACACCATATATTTT. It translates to CSVGVGSFSGNTIYF. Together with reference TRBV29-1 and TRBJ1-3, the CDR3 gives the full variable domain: SAVISQKPSRDICQRGTSLTIQCQVDSQVTMMFWYRQQPGQSLTLIATANQGSEATYESGFVIDKFPISRPNLTFSTLTVSNMSPEDSSIYLCSVGVGSFSGNTIYFGEGSWLTVV.

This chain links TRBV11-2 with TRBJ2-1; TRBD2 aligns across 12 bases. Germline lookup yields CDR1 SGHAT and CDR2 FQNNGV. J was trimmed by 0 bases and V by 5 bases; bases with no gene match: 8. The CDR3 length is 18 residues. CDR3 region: CASSKRLAGAHSYNEQFF. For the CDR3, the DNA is TGTGCCAGCAGCAAACGACTAGCGGGGGCTCACTCCTACAATGAGCAGTTCTTC.

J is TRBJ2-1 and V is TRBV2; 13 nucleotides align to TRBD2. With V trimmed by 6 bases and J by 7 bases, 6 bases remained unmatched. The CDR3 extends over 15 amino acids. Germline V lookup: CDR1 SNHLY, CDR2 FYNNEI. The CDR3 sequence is CASSLTSGGRNEQFF. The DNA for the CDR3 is TGTGCCAGCAGCCTGACTAGCGGGGGGAGGAATGAGCAGTTCTTC.

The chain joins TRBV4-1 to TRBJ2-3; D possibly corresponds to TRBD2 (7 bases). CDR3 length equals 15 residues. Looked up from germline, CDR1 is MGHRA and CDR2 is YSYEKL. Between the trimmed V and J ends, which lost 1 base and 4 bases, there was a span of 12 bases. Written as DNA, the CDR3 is TGCGCCAGCAGCCAAGGAGGGCGGGGGCCAGATACGCAGTATTTT. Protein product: CASSQGGRGPDTQYF.

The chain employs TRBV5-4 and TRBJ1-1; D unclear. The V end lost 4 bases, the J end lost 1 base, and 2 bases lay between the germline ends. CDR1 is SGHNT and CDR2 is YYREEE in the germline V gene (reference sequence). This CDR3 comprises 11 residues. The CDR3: CASSRNTEAFF. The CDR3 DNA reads TGTGCCAGCAGCCGGAACACTGAAGCTTTCTTT.